This T cell receptor (beta chain) was captured by sequencing in a study of T cell changes during pregnancy in multiple sclerosis. Per the germline V gene, CDR1 is LNHDA and CDR2 is SQIVND (reference sequence). V shed 3 bases, J shed 4 bases, and the junction held 4 bases outside the gene matches. This CDR3 region has 15 residues. Some clones are missing from TCRdb's copy, which holds only in-frame ones; the method was immunoSEQ multiplex PCR. The data contain 90,000 to 120,000 clones, about 90% of them singletons. Specimen: peripheral blood, collected in the third trimester of pregnancy. This TCR derives from a female donor in good health, enrolled as a control in a pregnancy study. V is TRBV19 and J is TRBJ1-3; TRBD1 matches 9 bases. CDR3 in amino acids: CASSMGTGPGNTIYF. The CDR3 region has the DNA TGTGCCAGTAGTATGGGGACAGGGCCCGGAAACACCATATATTTT. Looking up the rest from reference TRBV19 and TRBJ1-3 gives the full variable domain: DGGITQSPKYLFRKEGQNVTLSCEQNLNHDAMYWYRQDPGQGLRLIYYSQIVNDFQKGDIAEGYSVSREKKESFPLTVTSAQKNPTAFYLCASSMGTGPGNTIYFGEGSWLTVV.